This is a list of T cell receptor beta chains from one sample in a study of monozygotic twins with inflammatory bowel disease. No DNA is given; TCRdb re-called the 5' RACE reads and lists each CDR3 protein once. This listing includes 190,000 or so distinct CDR3 sequences. Sequenced sample: blood. These receptors came from a human donor with ulcerative colitis or Crohn's disease, or a healthy co-twin of an affected twin (not recorded which). The CDR3 runs from the conserved cysteine through the conserved F or W.

TRBV5-1	TRBJ2-3	CASSLGRNRGGTDTQYF
TRBV2	TRBJ2-5	CASSEAYTQETQYF
TRBV20-1	TRBJ2-1	CSARVLSSYNEQFF
TRBV5-1	TRBJ2-1	CASSFIGEKNEQFF
TRBV7-9	TRBJ2-1	CASSWGLAGAGDEQFF
TRBV2	TRBJ1-5	CASTAGPQPQHF
TRBV27	TRBJ2-3	CASSWQSGGAGDTQYF
TRBV5-1	TRBJ2-7	CASSSFSMTGGYEQYF
TRBV5-5	TRBJ2-2	CASSWVLNTGELFF
TRBV20-1	TRBJ2-3	CSAREGQGDPDTQYF
TRBV20-1	TRBJ1-5	CSAQDRVFDQPQHF
TRBV7-9	TRBJ1-1	CASSFTANTEAFF
TRBV19	TRBJ1-6	CASMPAGNQPNYNSPLHF
TRBV6-1	TRBJ2-2	CASSTGLAGTNTGELFF
TRBV11-3	TRBJ2-2	CASSSRRGTGELFF
TRBV24-1	TRBJ2-1	CATSASGGFNEQFF
TRBV6-1	TRBJ1-3	CATTRGAGGNTIYF
TRBV29-1	TRBJ1-1	CSARQDENTEAFF
TRBV5-1	TRBJ1-1	CASSLATGYTEAFF
TRBV5-1	TRBJ1-2	CASTTENNYGYTF
TRBV20-1	TRBJ2-3	CSARDREAGDTDTQYF
TRBV4-2	TRBJ1-1	CASSQGQGMNTEAFF